This entry is about one TCR beta chain. As yet, its antigen is unknown. This entry comes from a study of T cell responses to AZD1222 COVID-19 vaccine. General study points: Per reports, nearly half of all spike-specific TCRs target regions that are unmutated in variants. Only after the peak T cell response were repertoires sampled. Clonal diversity may have been underestimated in mostly white British donors. Dominant CD4 TCR responses targeted spike regions 160-218 and 743-854.

Per the germline V gene, CDR1 is SNHLY and CDR2 is FYNNEI. CDR3 length: 14 amino acids. V dropped 6 bases and J dropped 5; count of bases not matched to a gene: 3. Sequenced by immunoSEQ multiplex PCR; TCRdb stores in-frame clones only, minus some. Counted here are 160,000 or so clones, 75% to 90% occurring once; the ten biggest clones make up roughly 4%. This rearrangement joins TRBV2 to TRBJ2-7; 14 bases line up with TRBD2. The sequence was obtained from an adult who received the MenACWY meningococcal vaccine as a control. Source: peripheral blood, taken 28 days after the second dose of the MenACWY control vaccine. The chain's CDR3 is CASSGTSGRHEQYF. The CDR3 DNA reads TGTGCCAGCAGCGGGACTAGCGGGAGACACGAGCAGTACTTC.